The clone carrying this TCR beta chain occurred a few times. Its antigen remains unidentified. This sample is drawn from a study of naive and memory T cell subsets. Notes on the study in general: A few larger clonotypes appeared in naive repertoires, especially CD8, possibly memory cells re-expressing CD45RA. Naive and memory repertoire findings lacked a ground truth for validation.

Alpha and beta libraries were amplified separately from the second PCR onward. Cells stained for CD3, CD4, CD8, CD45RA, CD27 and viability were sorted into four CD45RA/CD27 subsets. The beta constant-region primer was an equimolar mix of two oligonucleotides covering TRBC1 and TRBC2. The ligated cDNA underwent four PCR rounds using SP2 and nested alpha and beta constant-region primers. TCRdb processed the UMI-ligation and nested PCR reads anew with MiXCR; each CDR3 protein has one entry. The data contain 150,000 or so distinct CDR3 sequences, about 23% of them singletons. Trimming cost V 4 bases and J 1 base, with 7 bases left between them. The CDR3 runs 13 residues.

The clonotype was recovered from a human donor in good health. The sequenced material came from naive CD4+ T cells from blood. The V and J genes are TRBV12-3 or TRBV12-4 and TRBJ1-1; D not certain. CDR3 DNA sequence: TGTGCCAGCAGTTACGACAAGAACACTGAAGCTTTCTTT. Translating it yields CASSYDKNTEAFF.